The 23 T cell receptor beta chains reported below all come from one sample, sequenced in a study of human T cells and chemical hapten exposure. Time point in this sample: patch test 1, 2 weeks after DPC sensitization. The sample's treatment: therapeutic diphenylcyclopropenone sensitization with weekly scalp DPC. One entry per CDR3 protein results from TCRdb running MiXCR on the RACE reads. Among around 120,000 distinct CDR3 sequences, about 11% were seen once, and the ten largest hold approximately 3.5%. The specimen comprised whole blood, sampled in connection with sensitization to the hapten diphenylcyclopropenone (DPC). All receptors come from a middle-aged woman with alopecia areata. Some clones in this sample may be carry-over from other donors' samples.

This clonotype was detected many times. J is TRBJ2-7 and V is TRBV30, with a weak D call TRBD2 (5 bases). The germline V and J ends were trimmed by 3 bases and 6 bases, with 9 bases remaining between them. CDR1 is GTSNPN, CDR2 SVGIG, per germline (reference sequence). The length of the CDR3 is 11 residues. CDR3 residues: CAWRESGEQYF. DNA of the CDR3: TGTGCCTGGAGGGAGAGCGGCGAGCAGTACTTC.

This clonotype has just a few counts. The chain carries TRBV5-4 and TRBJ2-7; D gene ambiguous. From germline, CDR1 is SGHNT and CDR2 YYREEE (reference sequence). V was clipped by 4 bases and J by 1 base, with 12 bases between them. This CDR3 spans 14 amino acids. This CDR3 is CASSPRPESYEQYF. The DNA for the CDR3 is TGTGCCAGCAGCCCCCGACCGGAGTCCTACGAGCAGTACTTC. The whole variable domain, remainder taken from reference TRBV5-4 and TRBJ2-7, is ETGVTQSPTHLIKTRGQQVTLRCSSQSGHNTVSWYQQALGQGPQFIFQYYREEENGRGNFPPRFSGLQFPNYSSELNVNALELDDSALYLCASSPRPESYEQYFGPGTRLTVT.

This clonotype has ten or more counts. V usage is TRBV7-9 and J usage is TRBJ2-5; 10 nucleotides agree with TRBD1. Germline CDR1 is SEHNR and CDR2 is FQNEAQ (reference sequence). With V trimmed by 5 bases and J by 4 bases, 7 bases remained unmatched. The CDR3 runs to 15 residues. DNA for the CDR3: TGTGCCAGCAGCCCCCGGACAGGGGGTGGAGAGACCCAGTACTTC. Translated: CASSPRTGGGETQYF. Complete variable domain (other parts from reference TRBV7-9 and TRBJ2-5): DTGVSQNPRHKITKRGQNVTFRCDPISEHNRLYWYRQTLGQGPEFLTYFQNEAQLEKSRLLSDRFSAERPKGSFSTLEIQRTEQGDSAMYLCASSPRTGGGETQYFGPGTRLLVL.

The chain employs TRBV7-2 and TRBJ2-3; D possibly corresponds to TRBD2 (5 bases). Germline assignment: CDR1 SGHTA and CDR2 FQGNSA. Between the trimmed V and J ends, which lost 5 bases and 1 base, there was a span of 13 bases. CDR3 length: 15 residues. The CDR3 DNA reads TGTGCCAGCAGCCCCACTAGGTCTGGCACAGATACGCAGTATTTT. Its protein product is CASSPTRSGTDTQYF.

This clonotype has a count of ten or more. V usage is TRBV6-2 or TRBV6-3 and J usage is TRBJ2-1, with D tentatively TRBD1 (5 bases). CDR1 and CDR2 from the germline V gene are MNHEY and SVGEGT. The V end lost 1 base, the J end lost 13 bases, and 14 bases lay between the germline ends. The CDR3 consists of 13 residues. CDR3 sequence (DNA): TGTGCCAGCAGTTACTGGGGCGCCTTACTTCAGTTCTTC. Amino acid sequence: CASSYWGALLQFF.

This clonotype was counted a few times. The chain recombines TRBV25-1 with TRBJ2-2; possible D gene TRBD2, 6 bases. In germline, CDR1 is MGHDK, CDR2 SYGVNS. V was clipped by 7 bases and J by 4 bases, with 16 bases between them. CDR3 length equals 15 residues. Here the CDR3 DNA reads TGTGCCAGCACCCGGGCTGCGGGACCCACCGGGGAGCTGTTTTTT. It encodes CASTRAAGPTGELFF.

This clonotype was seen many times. The CDR3 protein is CASSPITGELFF. CDR3 DNA sequence: TGTGCCAGTAGTCCCATCACCGGGGAGCTGTTTTTT. V and J are TRBV19 and TRBJ2-2, with unresolved D. CDR3 length: 12 residues. Germline V lookup: CDR1 LNHDA, CDR2 SQIVND (reference sequence). V gave up 5 bases and J gave up 4 bases, with 5 bases separating them.

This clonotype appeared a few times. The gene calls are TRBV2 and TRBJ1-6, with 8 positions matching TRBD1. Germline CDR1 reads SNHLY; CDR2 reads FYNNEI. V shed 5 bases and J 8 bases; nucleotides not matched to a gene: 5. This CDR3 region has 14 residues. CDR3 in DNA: TGTGCCAGCAGTTACAGGGGGTCGGATTCACCCCTCCACTTT. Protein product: CASSYRGSDSPLHF. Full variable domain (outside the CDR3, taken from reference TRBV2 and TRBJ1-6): EPEVTQTPSHQVTQMGQEVILRCVPISNHLYFYWYRQILGQKVEFLVSFYNNEISEKSEIFDDQFSVERPDGSNFTLKIRSTKLEDSAMYFCASSYRGSDSPLHFGNGTRLTVT.

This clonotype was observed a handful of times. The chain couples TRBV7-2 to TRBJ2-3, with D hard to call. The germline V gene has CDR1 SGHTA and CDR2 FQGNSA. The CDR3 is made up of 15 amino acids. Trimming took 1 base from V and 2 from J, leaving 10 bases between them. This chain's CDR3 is CASSLGSSYTDTQYF. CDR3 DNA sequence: TGTGCCAGCAGCTTAGGATCGTCTTACACAGATACGCAGTATTTT. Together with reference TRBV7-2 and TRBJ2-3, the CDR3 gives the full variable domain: GAGVSQSPSNKVTEKGKDVELRCDPISGHTALYWYRQSLGQGLEFLIYFQGNSAPDKSGLPSDRFSAERTGGSVSTLTIQRTQQEDSAVYLCASSLGSSYTDTQYFGPGTRLTVL.

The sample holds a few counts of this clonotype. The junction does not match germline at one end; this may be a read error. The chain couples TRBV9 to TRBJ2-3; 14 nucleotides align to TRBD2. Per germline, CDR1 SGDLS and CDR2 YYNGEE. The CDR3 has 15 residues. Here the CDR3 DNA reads TGTGCCACCAGCCCCCGACTAGCGGGGGGGGATACGCAGTATTTT. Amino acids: CATSPRLAGGDTQYF.

The CDR3 loop is CASSRGQGSETQYF. In nucleotides, the CDR3 is TGCGCCAGCAGCCGGGGACAGGGGAGCGAGACCCAGTACTTC. V is TRBV5-1 and J is TRBJ2-5; 10 bases fit TRBD1. The CDR3 loop spans 14 amino acids. With 4 bases clipped from V and 5 bases from J, the junction kept 5 bases outside the gene matches. Germline loops: CDR1 SGHRS, CDR2 YFSETQ.

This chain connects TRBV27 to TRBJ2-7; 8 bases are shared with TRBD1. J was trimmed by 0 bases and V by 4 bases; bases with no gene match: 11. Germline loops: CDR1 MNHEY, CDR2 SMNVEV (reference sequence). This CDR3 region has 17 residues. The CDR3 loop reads CASSSSPRTGISYEQYF. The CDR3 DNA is TGTGCCAGCAGTTCCTCACCGAGGACAGGGATCTCCTACGAGCAGTACTTC.

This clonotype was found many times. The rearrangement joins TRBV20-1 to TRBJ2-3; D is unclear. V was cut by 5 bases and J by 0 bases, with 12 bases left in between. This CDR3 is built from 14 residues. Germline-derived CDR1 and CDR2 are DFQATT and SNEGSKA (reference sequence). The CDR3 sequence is CSAPAVGSTDTQYF. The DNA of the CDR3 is TGCAGTGCTCCCGCCGTGGGGAGCACAGATACGCAGTATTTT.

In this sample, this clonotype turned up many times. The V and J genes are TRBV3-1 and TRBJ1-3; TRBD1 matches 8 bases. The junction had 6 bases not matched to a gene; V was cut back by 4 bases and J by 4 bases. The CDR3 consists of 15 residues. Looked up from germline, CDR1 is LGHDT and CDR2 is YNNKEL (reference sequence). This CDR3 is CASSPATGVGNTIYF. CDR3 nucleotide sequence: TGTGCCAGCAGCCCTGCGACAGGGGTCGGAAACACCATATATTTT.

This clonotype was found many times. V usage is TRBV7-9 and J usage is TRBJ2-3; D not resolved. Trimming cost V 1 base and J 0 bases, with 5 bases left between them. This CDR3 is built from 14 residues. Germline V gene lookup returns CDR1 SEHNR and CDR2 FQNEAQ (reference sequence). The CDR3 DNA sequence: TGTGCCAGCAGCTTAGGCGTTAGCACAGATACGCAGTATTTT. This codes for CASSLGVSTDTQYF. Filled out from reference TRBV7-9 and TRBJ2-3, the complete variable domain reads DTGVSQNPRHKITKRGQNVTFRCDPISEHNRLYWYRQTLGQGPEFLTYFQNEAQLEKSRLLSDRFSAERPKGSFSTLEIQRTEQGDSAMYLCASSLGVSTDTQYFGPGTRLTVL.

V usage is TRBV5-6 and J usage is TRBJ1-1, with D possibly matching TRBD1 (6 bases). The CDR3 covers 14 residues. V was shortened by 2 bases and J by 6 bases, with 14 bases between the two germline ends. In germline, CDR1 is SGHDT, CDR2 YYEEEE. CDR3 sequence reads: CASSFVIPGAEAFF. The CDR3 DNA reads TGTGCCAGCAGCTTTGTAATCCCAGGGGCTGAAGCTTTCTTT. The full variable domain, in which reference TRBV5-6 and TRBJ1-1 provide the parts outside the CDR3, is DAGVTQSPTHLIKTRGQQVTLRCSPKSGHDTVSWYQQALGQGPQFIFQYYEEEERQRGNFPDRFSGHQFPNYSSELNVNALLLGDSALYLCASSFVIPGAEAFFGQGTRLTVV.

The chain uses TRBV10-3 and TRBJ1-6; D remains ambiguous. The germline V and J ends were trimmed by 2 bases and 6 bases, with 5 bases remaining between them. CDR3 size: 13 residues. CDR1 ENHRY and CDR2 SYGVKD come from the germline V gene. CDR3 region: CAISEMRNSPLHF. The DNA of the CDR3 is TGTGCCATCAGTGAGATGCGTAATTCACCCCTCCACTTT.

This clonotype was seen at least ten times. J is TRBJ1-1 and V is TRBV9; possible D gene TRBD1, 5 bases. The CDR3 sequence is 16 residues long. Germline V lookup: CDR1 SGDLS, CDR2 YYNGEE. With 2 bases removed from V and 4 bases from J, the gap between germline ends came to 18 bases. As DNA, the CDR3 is TGTGCCAGCAGCGTCGGGCAGGGAGCCGGAGGCACTGAAGCTTTCTTT. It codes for CASSVGQGAGGTEAFF. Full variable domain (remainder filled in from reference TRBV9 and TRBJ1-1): DSGVTQTPKHLITATGQRVTLRCSPRSGDLSVYWYQQSLDQGLQFLIQYYNGEERAKGNILERFSAQQFPDLHSELNLSSLELGDSALYFCASSVGQGAGGTEAFFGQGTRLTVV.

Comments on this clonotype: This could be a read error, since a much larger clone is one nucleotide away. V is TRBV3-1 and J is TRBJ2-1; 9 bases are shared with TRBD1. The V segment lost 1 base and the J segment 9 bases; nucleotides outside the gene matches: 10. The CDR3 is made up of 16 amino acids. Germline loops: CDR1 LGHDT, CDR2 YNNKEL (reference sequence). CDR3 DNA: TGTGCCAGCAGCCAAGTAAAGGACAGGGGTACCATTGAGCAGTTCTTC. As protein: CASSQVKDRGTIEQFF.

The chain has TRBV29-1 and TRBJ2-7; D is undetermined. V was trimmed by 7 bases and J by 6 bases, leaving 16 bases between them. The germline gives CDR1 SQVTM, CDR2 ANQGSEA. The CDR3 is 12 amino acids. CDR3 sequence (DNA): TGCAGCGCCGTACTGGGCGTCCGCGAGCAGTACTTC. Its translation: CSAVLGVREQYF.

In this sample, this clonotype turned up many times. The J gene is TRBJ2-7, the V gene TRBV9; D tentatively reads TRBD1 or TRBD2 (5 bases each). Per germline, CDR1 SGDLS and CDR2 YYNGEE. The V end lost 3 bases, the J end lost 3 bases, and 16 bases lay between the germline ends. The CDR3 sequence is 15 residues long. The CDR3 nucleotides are TGTGCCAGCAGCGCATTGGGACGGCCCGTCTACGAGCAGTACTTC. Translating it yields CASSALGRPVYEQYF. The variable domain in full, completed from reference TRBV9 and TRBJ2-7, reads DSGVTQTPKHLITATGQRVTLRCSPRSGDLSVYWYQQSLDQGLQFLIQYYNGEERAKGNILERFSAQQFPDLHSELNLSSLELGDSALYFCASSALGRPVYEQYFGPGTRLTVT.

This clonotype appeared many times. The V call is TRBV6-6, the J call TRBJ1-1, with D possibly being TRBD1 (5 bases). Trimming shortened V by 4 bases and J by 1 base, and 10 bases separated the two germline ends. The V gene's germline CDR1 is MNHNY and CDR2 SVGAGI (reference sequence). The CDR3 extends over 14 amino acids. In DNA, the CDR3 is TGTGCCAGCAGTTCCCGGGACCGGAACACTGAAGCTTTCTTT. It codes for CASSSRDRNTEAFF.

CDR3 sequence (DNA): TGTGCCAGCTCGCCAGACAGGGTTGAACAGTTCTTC. Encoded protein: CASSPDRVEQFF. V gene TRBV18 combines with J gene TRBJ2-1; 7 bases match TRBD1. After removal of 6 bases from V and 13 bases from J, the junction contained 9 bases not matched to a gene. This CDR3 contains 12 residues. Germline values: CDR1 KGHSH, CDR2 LQKENI.